These T cell receptor beta chains were read from a single sample in a study of beta chain features in type 1 diabetes. Repertoires were generated with immunoSEQ multiplex PCR, while TCRdb's copy carries only in-frame clones and drops some. The sample consists of roughly 140,000 clones, around 51% of them appearing once. Input material: Tregs from blood. These receptors all stem from a man younger than 30 in good health. Each CDR3 is given without its conserved first and last residue. Each record gives: V gene, CDR3 length, J gene, clone size, CDR3 protein. Size is stated for part of the rows, as once, few or many counts, or as a class when the clone is expanded.

v_gene: TRBV28; len: 12; j_gene: TRBJ1-4; abundance: few; CDR3aa: ASSSVGVGEKLF
v_gene: TRBV25-1; len: 15; j_gene: TRBJ2-3; abundance: NA; CDR3aa: ASSPSKIAGASDTQY
v_gene: TRBV7-9; len: 13; j_gene: TRBJ2-7; abundance: NA; CDR3aa: ASSPGQGRSYEQY
v_gene: TRBV29-1; len: 13; j_gene: TRBJ2-2; abundance: NA; CDR3aa: SVDLLQGNTGELF
v_gene: TRBV30; len: 11; j_gene: TRBJ1-6; abundance: NA; CDR3aa: AWERQGYSPLH
v_gene: TRBV30; len: 12; j_gene: TRBJ2-1; abundance: NA; CDR3aa: ASRTSGFYNEQF
v_gene: TRBV7-2; len: 14; j_gene: TRBJ2-5; abundance: few; CDR3aa: ASSFGLAGGQETQY
v_gene: TRBV4-3; len: 13; j_gene: TRBJ1-1; abundance: once; CDR3aa: ASSQQVFGNTEAF
v_gene: TRBV7-9; len: 12; j_gene: TRBJ2-7; abundance: few; CDR3aa: ASSPSGGGGEQY
v_gene: TRBV7-2; len: 11; j_gene: TRBJ1-1; abundance: NA; CDR3aa: ASSPPWTDEAF
v_gene: TRBV15; len: 13; j_gene: TRBJ2-3; abundance: NA; CDR3aa: ATSRKGGRTSTQY